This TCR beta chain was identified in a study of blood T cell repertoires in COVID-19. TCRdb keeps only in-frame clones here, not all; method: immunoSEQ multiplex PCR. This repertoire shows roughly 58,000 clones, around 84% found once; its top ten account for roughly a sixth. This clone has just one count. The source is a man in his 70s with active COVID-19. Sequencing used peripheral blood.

CDR3 region: CASSWEGSGTF. For the CDR3, the DNA is TGTGCCAGCAGCTGGGAGGGTTCGGGGACCTTC. The J gene is TRBJ1-2, the V gene TRBV12-3 or TRBV12-4; no firm D call. The CDR3 runs to 11 residues. V was clipped by 6 bases and J by 14 bases, with 16 bases between them.